This T cell receptor (beta chain) was observed in a study of T and B cells in COVID-19 patients. Looking at the study overall: Of about 19 active-infection patients, 12 were critically ill with mechanical ventilation or extracorporeal membrane oxygenation.

TRB was amplified from about 240-490 ng of blood genomic DNA. Study observations and caveats: Of under 2,500 TCR clusters found only in the recovered cohort, a few dozen had low generation probability.

The CDR3 has 13 residues. Trimming removed 5 bases from V and 7 bases from J, with 15 bases in between. CDR1 MNHEY and CDR2 SVGAGI come from the germline V gene. BIOMED2 TRB-A/B primer pools were used in multiplex TRB PCR. TCRdb fed the multiplex PCR reads into MiXCR, producing one record per CDR3 protein. The sample yields roughly 1,300 distinct CDR3 sequences, around a quarter seen once. In its sample, this clonotype ranks as large. Antigen specificity is unknown. Material for sequencing was blood. The genes are TRBV6-5 and TRBJ2-7; D ambiguous. The sequence derives from a human donor with active COVID-19. CDR3 DNA sequence: TGTGCCAGCAGTCGTGGGCCCCTGGAAGAGCAGTACTTC. Protein sequence: CASSRGPLEEQYF.